This T cell receptor (beta chain) came from a study of blood T cell repertoires in COVID-19. Study-wide context: Nucleic acid was either cDNA or gDNA, and it came from T cells, B-cell-depleted T cells, or PBMCs.

Sequencing was performed with immunoSEQ multiplex PCR; in TCRdb, only in-frame clones are kept and a portion is missing. This table holds approximately 480,000 clones, approximately 86% found once. Germline-derived CDR1 and CDR2 are SGHNT and YENEEA. The CDR3 extends over 15 amino acids. With V trimmed by 2 bases and J by 6 bases, 7 bases remained unmatched. Two consecutive negative NP/OP PCR tests, clearance, or resolved symptoms defined Cohort 3 recovery. The chain couples TRBV11-3 to TRBJ2-3; 8 bases agree with TRBD1. The sequenced material came from PBMCs or T cells enriched from blood (not recorded which). This sequence originates from a woman younger than 35 who had recovered from COVID-19. CDR3 loop: CASSLRGQVKDTQYF. CDR3 DNA sequence: TGTGCCAGCAGCTTACGGGGACAGGTTAAGGATACGCAGTATTTT.